What follows describes a single T cell receptor (beta chain). Its antigen is currently unknown. Patients with other autoimmune diseases, uncontrolled infections, pregnancy or lactation were excluded. These data come from a study of Graves' ophthalmopathy and Graves' hyperthyroidism. On the study more broadly: The authors defined stable hyperthyroidism as no ophthalmopathy within 18 months of follow-up. Points from the study as a whole: A 13-signature model separated ophthalmopathy from stable hyperthyroidism, approximately 87% sensitivity, approximately 84% specificity. Most thyroid clonotypes with frequency above 0.001 were detected in blood too.

The CDR3 totals 17 residues. V lost 5 bases and J lost 4; bases outside the gene matches: 11. Germline assignment: CDR1 SGHVS and CDR2 FQNEAQ. TCR beta CDR3 amplification used RNA transcripts. RT-PCR with HTBI primers came first, then second-round multiplex PCR. TCRdb fed the multiplex PCR reads into MiXCR, producing one record per CDR3 protein. The sample holds over a million distinct CDR3 sequences; 35% to 40% are singletons and the top ten take around 10%. Sequenced input: peripheral blood or thyroid tissue (not recorded which). The chain joins TRBV7-8 to TRBJ2-5, with TRBD1 matching 12 bases. The TCR sequence derives from an adult man with Graves' hyperthyroidism. For the CDR3, the DNA is TGTGCCAGCAGCCCGCGAAAGGGACAGGGGGCTCTAGAGACCCAGTACTTC. Residues: CASSPRKGQGALETQYF. Full variable domain (missing parts from reference TRBV7-8 and TRBJ2-5): GAGVSQSPRYKVAKRGQDVALRCDPISGHVSLFWYQQALGQGPEFLTYFQNEAQLDKSGLPSDRFFAERPEGSVSTLKIQRTQQEDSAVYLCASSPRKGQGALETQYFGPGTRLLVL.